This T cell receptor (beta chain) was captured by sequencing in a study of T cells in Graves' hyperthyroidism and ophthalmopathy. Overall study: Prior to any treatment, at the point of initial diagnosis, peripheral blood was collected. Study observations and caveats: It was a median approximately 7.1 months before onset that the model predicted ophthalmopathy.

RNA transcripts provided the source from which TCR beta CDR3 regions were amplified. Using the HTBI primer set, a first-round RT-PCR was run on the TCR CDR3. TCRdb processed the multiplex PCR reads anew with MiXCR; each CDR3 protein has one entry. The sample lists about 770,000 distinct CDR3 sequences, 18% occurring once. This clonotype showed up just a few times. Its cognate antigen is unknown. Sequencing was performed on blood. The TCR comes from a woman between 45 and 60 years old with Graves' hyperthyroidism that later progressed to Graves' ophthalmopathy.

The CDR3: CSVEQPGQGTFF. The CDR3 nucleotides are TGCAGCGTTGAACAGCCGGGACAGGGAACTTTCTTT. This chain links TRBV29-1 with TRBJ1-1, with 9 bases identical to TRBD1. Trimming took 2 bases from V and 12 from J; bases not matched to a gene: 7. CDR3 length: 12 residues. Germline lookup yields CDR1 SQVTM and CDR2 ANQGSEA.